This T cell receptor beta chain is drawn from a study of regulatory T cells in long-lasting Graves disease. Study context: In persistent Graves' disease, antithyroid drugs had been taken for over 5 years and TSH receptor antibodies stayed positive.

V lost 3 bases and J lost 2, with 16 bases in between. This CDR3 region has 15 residues. CDR1 is DFQATT and CDR2 is SNEGSKA in the germline V gene (reference sequence). The authors built TCR beta libraries using iRepertoire HTBI primers and Arm-PCR of CDR3 regions. TCRdb fed the multiplex PCR reads into MiXCR, producing one record per CDR3 protein. The table shows 650,000 to 850,000 distinct CDR3 sequences, with around 30% occurring only once. In this sample, this clonotype turned up a few times. Its matching antigen is unknown. Study conclusions and caveats: Favored usage of TRBV28, TRBJ1-2 and TRBJ2-5 was recorded in persistent disease. Newly diagnosed Graves' patients had higher TCR diversity than persistent ones. Peripheral blood alone, not thyroid tissue, underwent study.

The time point here: persistent/refractory GD, antithyroid drugs over 5 years with positive TRAb. Construction of the TCR library relied on RNA isolated from PBMCs. Material: peripheral blood mononuclear cells (PBMCs), obtained when the disease was refractory, from a patient treated with antithyroid drugs. This sequence joins TRBV20-1 and TRBJ1-1, with D perhaps TRBD1 (6 bases). This sequence was found in a female donor with Graves disease. The CDR3 coding sequence is TGCAGTGCTAGGGCCGACAGGTCTAGCAACACTGAAGCTTTCTTT. Residues: CSARADRSSNTEAFF.